Listed here is a single T cell receptor (beta chain). Its antigen is as yet unknown. Here immunoSEQ multiplex PCR was the method, and the copy in TCRdb shows in-frame clones only, minus some. The sample consists of around 70,000 clones, 89% of them appearing once. The data were taken from a study of graft-versus-host responses after intestinal transplantation. Background on the study: Recipients across the board were started on anti-thymocyte globulin induction, then kept on tacrolimus and steroids for around three years.

The receptor was isolated from a human donor who received an intestinal transplant. Here the sequenced sample was unstimulated CD8+ T cells sorted from spleen or lymph node cells, taken before intestinal transplant.

The CDR3 is CASSEDRGGGYTF. Here the CDR3 DNA reads TGTGCCAGCAGTGAAGACAGGGGGGGAGGCTACACCTTC. The gene calls are TRBV6-1 and TRBJ1-2; TRBD1 aligns across 8 bases. There are 13 residues in the CDR3. V lost 1 base, J lost 8 bases, and 3 bases stayed unmatched. Germline loops: CDR1 MNHNS, CDR2 SASEGT.